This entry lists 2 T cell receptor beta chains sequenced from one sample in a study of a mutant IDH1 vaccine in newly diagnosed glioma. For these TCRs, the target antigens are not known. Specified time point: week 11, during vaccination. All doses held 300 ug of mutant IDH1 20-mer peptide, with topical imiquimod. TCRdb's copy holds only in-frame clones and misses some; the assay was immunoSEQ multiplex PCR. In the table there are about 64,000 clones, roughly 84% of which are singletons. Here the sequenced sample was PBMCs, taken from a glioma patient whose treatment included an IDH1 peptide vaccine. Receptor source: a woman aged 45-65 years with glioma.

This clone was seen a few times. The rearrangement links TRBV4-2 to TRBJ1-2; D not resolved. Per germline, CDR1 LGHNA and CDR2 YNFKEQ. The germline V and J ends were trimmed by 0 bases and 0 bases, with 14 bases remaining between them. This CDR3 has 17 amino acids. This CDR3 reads CASSQDRLGAANYGYTF. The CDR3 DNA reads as TGTGCCAGCAGCCAAGATCGGCTAGGCGCAGCTAACTATGGCTACACCTTC.

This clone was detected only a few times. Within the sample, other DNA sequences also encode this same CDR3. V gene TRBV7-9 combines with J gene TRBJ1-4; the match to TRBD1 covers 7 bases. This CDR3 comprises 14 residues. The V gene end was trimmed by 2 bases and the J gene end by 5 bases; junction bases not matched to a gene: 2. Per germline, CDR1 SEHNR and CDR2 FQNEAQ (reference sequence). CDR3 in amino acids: CASSLRQGNEKLFF. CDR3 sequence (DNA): TGTGCCAGCAGCTTAAGACAGGGCAATGAAAAACTGTTTTTT. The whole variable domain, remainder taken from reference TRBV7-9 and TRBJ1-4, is DTGVSQNPRHKITKRGQNVTFRCDPISEHNRLYWYRQTLGQGPEFLTYFQNEAQLEKSRLLSDRFSAERPKGSFSTLEIQRTEQGDSAMYLCASSLRQGNEKLFFGSGTQLSVL.